The 20 T cell receptor beta chains below come from one sample, sequenced in a study of metastatic and nonmetastatic thyroid tumors. MiXCR reprocessed the PCR reads for TCRdb. The sample holds approximately 90,000 clones; 8.6% are singletons and the top ten take around 9.2%. There were no patients who had received any treatment before thyroid surgery. The material sequenced was blood. All receptors derive from a female donor with papillary thyroid cancer or a benign thyroid nodule (not recorded which). Some clones in this sample may be carry-over from other donors' samples.

Many counts were recorded for this clone. The rearrangement links TRBV5-1 to TRBJ2-6; D remains ambiguous. V lost 4 bases to trimming and J lost 1 base, with 9 bases between them. This CDR3 spans 15 amino acids. The germline V gene encodes CDR1 SGHRS and CDR2 YFSETQ. The CDR3 DNA reads TGCGCCAGCAGCGACCAGACTTCTGGGGCCAACGTCCTGACTTTC. Translating it yields CASSDQTSGANVLTF. Complete variable domain (other parts from reference TRBV5-1 and TRBJ2-6): KAGVTQTPRYLIKTRGQQVTLSCSPISGHRSVSWYQQTPGQGLQFLFEYFSETQRNKGNFPGRFSGRQFSNSRSEMNVSTLELGDSALYLCASSDQTSGANVLTFGAGSRLTVL.

This clone came up many times. V gene TRBV5-1 combines with J gene TRBJ2-7, with 9 bases lining up with TRBD1. V trimming: 8 bases; J trimming: 6 bases; junction bases outside the gene matches: 15. CDR3 size: 15 residues. Germline V gives CDR1 SGHRS, CDR2 YFSETQ. Here the CDR3 DNA reads TGCGCCAGATGGGAGGATGGGACAGGGCTTCGCGAGCAGTACTTC. Its protein is CARWEDGTGLREQYF.

There are many counts of this clone. This chain joins TRBV5-1 and TRBJ2-3; 12 bases are a match to TRBD2. V lost 0 bases to trimming and J lost 3 bases; unmatched junction nucleotides: 8. The CDR3 has 18 residues. Germline CDR1 is SGHRS and CDR2 is YFSETQ. The CDR3 spells CASSLAGLAGGATDTQYF. The DNA for the CDR3 is TGCGCCAGCAGCTTGGCGGGTCTAGCGGGGGGGGCAACAGATACGCAGTATTTT.

This clone came up many times. The chain is built from TRBV7-6 and TRBJ2-7; no clear D. Germline V CDR1 and CDR2: SGHVS, FNYEAQ. Trimming stripped 3 bases from V and 6 bases from J, with 18 bases between. CDR3 length: 15 amino acids. The CDR3 DNA follows: TGTGCCAGCAGCTTGCTTCTTAATAGCCTGGGCGAGCAGTACTTC. Translating gives CASSLLLNSLGEQYF.

This clone occurred many times. The chain has TRBV5-6 and TRBJ1-1; D may be TRBD1 (5 bases). This CDR3 is 16 amino acids long. V was cut by 2 bases and J by 0 bases, with 14 bases left in between. Germline V gives CDR1 SGHDT, CDR2 YYEEEE. CDR3 residues: CASSFRGGRMNTEAFF. Written as DNA, the CDR3 is TGTGCCAGCAGCTTTAGGGGTGGACGGATGAACACTGAAGCTTTCTTT.

To note about this clone: A much larger clone lies a single base off, so this may be a read error. The gene calls are TRBV19 and TRBJ2-7, with 8 bases matching TRBD1. Looked up from germline, CDR1 is LNHDA and CDR2 is SQIVND (reference sequence). V shed 4 bases and J 4 bases; nucleotides not matched to a gene: 6. The CDR3 covers 14 residues. CDR3 bases: TGTGCCAGTAGTACCAGGACAGGGTTATACGAGCAGTACTTC. Translation: CASSTRTGLYEQYF.

This clone was detected ten times or more. Other nucleotide sequences from this sample produce the same CDR3. Written as DNA, the CDR3 is TGCGCCAGCAGCCCCACCAGCGGGACAGATACGCAGTATTTT. Encoded protein: CASSPTSGTDTQYF. The chain links TRBV5-1 to TRBJ2-3; TRBD2 is a possible D gene (6 bases). The V end was cut by 4 bases, the J end by 3 bases, with 12 bases between. The CDR3 runs 14 residues. Germline values: CDR1 SGHRS, CDR2 YFSETQ.

This clone was counted many times. The chain carries TRBV19 and TRBJ1-2; D is ambiguous. Per germline, CDR1 LNHDA and CDR2 SQIVND (reference sequence). The CDR3 extends over 14 amino acids. V was trimmed by 0 bases and J by 8 bases, leaving 13 bases between them. This CDR3 is CASSIDETLGGYTF. CDR3 coding DNA: TGTGCCAGTAGTATAGATGAGACCCTCGGGGGCTACACCTTC.

V and J are TRBV24-1 and TRBJ2-1; D tentatively fits TRBD1 or TRBD2 (10 bases each). The CDR3 length is 19 residues. Germline loops: CDR1 KGHDR, CDR2 SFDVKD. The V gene lost 4 bases and the J gene lost 4 bases, with 25 bases spanning the gap. The CDR3 sequence: CATSEPSGGRQGAYNEQFF. The CDR3 bases are TGTGCCACCAGTGAACCTAGCGGGGGCAGACAGGGGGCGTACAATGAGCAGTTCTTC.

Ten or more counts support this clone. This chain uses TRBV28 with TRBJ2-7; possibly TRBD2 for D (5 bases). Trimming took 4 bases from V and 9 from J, leaving 13 bases between them. In germline, CDR1 is MDHEN, CDR2 SYDVKM. The CDR3 covers 12 residues. CDR3 sequence reads: CASSSDSSVQYF. CDR3 DNA: TGTGCCAGCAGTTCGGACTCCTCGGTGCAGTACTTC.

This clone was counted between two and nine times. The chain combines TRBV6-1 with TRBJ2-1; 8 nucleotides align to TRBD1. Looked up from germline, CDR1 is MNHNS and CDR2 is SASEGT. This CDR3 is 15 amino acids long. The V segment lost 7 bases and the J segment 4 bases; nucleotides outside the gene matches: 9. This chain's CDR3 is CASIPRQGRYNEQFF. In nucleotides, the CDR3 is TGTGCCAGCATCCCAAGACAGGGGAGGTACAATGAGCAGTTCTTC.

The table lists this clone with many counts. The rearrangement links TRBV7-2 to TRBJ2-1, with 7 bases identical to TRBD1. CDR3 length: 17 residues. Germline trimming cut 5 bases from V and 7 bases from J; bases unmatched to any gene: 17. Germline CDR1 reads SGHTA; CDR2 reads FQGNSA. The CDR3 sequence is CASSPRAATGRGNEQFF. CDR3 nucleotide sequence: TGTGCCAGCAGCCCCCGGGCGGCGACAGGGCGCGGGAATGAGCAGTTCTTC.

This clone appeared many times. The rearrangement uses TRBV9 and TRBJ2-3; D is undetermined. V lost 1 base to trimming and J lost 2 bases, with 11 bases between them. There are 15 residues in the CDR3. CDR1 SGDLS and CDR2 YYNGEE come from the germline V gene. CDR3 coding DNA: TGTGCCAGCAGCGTAAAGGGTAGACACACAGATACGCAGTATTTT. As protein: CASSVKGRHTDTQYF. The whole variable domain, remainder taken from reference TRBV9 and TRBJ2-3, is DSGVTQTPKHLITATGQRVTLRCSPRSGDLSVYWYQQSLDQGLQFLIQYYNGEERAKGNILERFSAQQFPDLHSELNLSSLELGDSALYFCASSVKGRHTDTQYFGPGTRLTVL.

This clone was observed many times. The V gene is TRBV12-3 or TRBV12-4, the J gene TRBJ1-5; no firm D call. The CDR3 is 12 residues long. Trimming left V 6 bases short and J 7 bases short, with 10 bases between. CDR3 protein: CASSPILQPQHF. CDR3 nucleotides: TGTGCCAGCAGCCCGATCTTGCAGCCCCAGCATTTT.

The genes are TRBV5-5 and TRBJ1-1; no firm D call. Germline V gene sequence: CDR1 SGHKS, CDR2 YYEKEE (reference sequence). This CDR3 has 12 residues. Trimming took off 2 bases at V and 11 bases at J, with 13 bases between the two ends. In DNA, the CDR3 is TGTGCCAGCAGCTTAAACGACGTACGTGCTTTCTTT. Amino acid sequence: CASSLNDVRAFF. Together with reference TRBV5-5 and TRBJ1-1, the CDR3 gives the full variable domain: DAGVTQSPTHLIKTRGQQVTLRCSPISGHKSVSWYQQVLGQGPQFIFQYYEKEERGRGNFPDRFSARQFPNYSSELNVNALLLGDSALYLCASSLNDVRAFFGQGTRLTVV.

This clone was recorded many times. The genes are TRBV6-1 and TRBJ2-5; no clear D. CDR3 length: 14 amino acids. Germline CDR1 and CDR2: MNHNS and SASEGT. V lost 6 bases to trimming and J lost 1 base, with 12 bases between them. DNA of the CDR3: TGTGCCAGCAGGGGCCTAGTGGGCCAAGAGACCCAGTACTTC. This gives the protein CASRGLVGQETQYF.

This clone was observed at least ten times. J is TRBJ2-1 and V is TRBV5-1, with D maybe TRBD2 (6 bases). V shed 4 bases and J shed 6 bases, with 14 bases lying between them. Germline CDR1 reads SGHRS; CDR2 reads YFSETQ. The CDR3 runs 14 residues. CDR3 sequence: CASSPFTGVNEQFF. CDR3 nucleotides: TGCGCCAGCAGCCCCTTTACGGGGGTCAATGAGCAGTTCTTC.

Note on this clone: A much larger clone lies a single base off, so this may be a read error. Within the sample, other DNA sequences also encode this same CDR3. The CDR3 is CSAASPNTGELFF. As DNA, the CDR3 is TGCAGTGCTGCCTCCCCGAACACAGGGGAGCTGTTCTTT. The genes are TRBV20-1 and TRBJ2-2; 7 positions match TRBD1. Germline V gene sequence: CDR1 DFQATT, CDR2 SNEGSKA (reference sequence). This CDR3 region has 13 residues.

There are many counts of this clone. The chain's CDR3 is CAWSVQGTGGEQYF. CDR3 in DNA: TGTGCCTGGAGTGTCCAGGGAACAGGTGGCGAGCAGTACTTC. The chain is built from TRBV30 and TRBJ2-7; D possibly corresponds to TRBD1 (5 bases). V was pared by 0 bases and J by 6 bases, with 15 bases between. CDR3 size: 14 residues. From germline, CDR1 is GTSNPN and CDR2 SVGIG (reference sequence).

This clone was counted between two and nine times. A much more abundant neighbour one base away suggests this may be a read error. The genes are TRBV9 and TRBJ1-6; a weak D match, TRBD1 (6 bases). The CDR3 length is 14 residues. Germline V gene data show CDR1 as SGDLS and CDR2 as YYNGEE. The CDR3 protein is CASSVIEQGSPIHF. For the CDR3, the DNA is TGTGCCAGCAGCGTAATCGAACAGGGATCACCCATCCACTTT.